This record concerns one T cell receptor (beta chain) sequence. These data originate in a study of blood T cell repertoires in COVID-19. Germline CDR1 is MDHEN and CDR2 is SYDVKM. With 5 bases clipped from V and 3 bases from J, the junction kept 7 bases outside the gene matches. This CDR3 has 16 amino acids. As processed by the authors: Nucleated cell counts were estimated from reference gene primer amplification. Clones were sequenced by immunoSEQ multiplex PCR, and TCRdb holds only the in-frame ones, with some missing. The DNA was the basis for D and trimming; V, J and clone size are from that table. Here the sample spans approximately 290,000 clones, just under 90% being singletons.

The receptor was isolated from a woman younger than 45 with COVID-19, enrolled during active disease. The sample was peripheral blood. The V call is TRBV28, the J call TRBJ1-5, with 10 positions matching TRBD1. For the CDR3, the DNA is TGTGCCAGCAGTACCGGGACAGGGGCCTTCAATCAGCCCCAGCATTTT. Encoded protein: CASSTGTGAFNQPQHF. The whole variable domain, filled in from reference TRBV28 and TRBJ1-5, reads DVKVTQSSRYLVKRTGEKVFLECVQDMDHENMFWYRQDPGLGLRLIYFSYDVKMKEKGDIPEGYSVSREKKERFSLILESASTNQTSMYLCASSTGTGAFNQPQHFGDGTRLSIL.